This T cell receptor (beta chain) was captured by sequencing in a study of T cell responses to AZD1222 COVID-19 vaccine. General study findings and limits: Donors skewed white British and female; clonal diversity was possibly underestimated. Baseline testing showed seropositivity in only six or seven AZD1222 recipients.

This CDR3 has 16 amino acids. Trimming removed 3 bases from V and 6 bases from J; junction bases left unmatched: 12. Per germline, CDR1 SGHTA and CDR2 FQGNSA. Profiled with immunoSEQ multiplex PCR; TCRdb holds only in-frame clones, not every one. The repertoire has about 220,000 clones, 85% to 95% of them found once; the top ten carry around 1%. This clone was detected once. Its antigen is unidentified. The specimen comprised peripheral blood, sampled on day 0 of MenACWY control vaccination. The rearrangement links TRBV7-2 to TRBJ2-3, with TRBD1 identical over 7 bases. The sequence was obtained from an adult in good health. The CDR3 loop is CASSFTGQRKYDTQYF. CDR3 DNA sequence: TGTGCCAGCAGCTTCACGGGACAGAGGAAGTATGATACGCAGTATTTT. The variable domain in full, completed from reference TRBV7-2 and TRBJ2-3, reads GAGVSQSPSNKVTEKGKDVELRCDPISGHTALYWYRQSLGQGLEFLIYFQGNSAPDKSGLPSDRFSAERTGGSVSTLTIQRTQQEDSAVYLCASSFTGQRKYDTQYFGPGTRLTVL.